The 22 T cell receptor beta chains reported below all come from one sample, sequenced in a study of blood T cell repertoires in COVID-19. Clones were read by immunoSEQ multiplex PCR, and TCRdb kept only the in-frame ones, dropping some. The data hold 310,000 or so clones, with about nine tenths observed a single time. The material sequenced was peripheral blood. The receptors were sampled from a woman aged 25 to 39 with COVID-19, enrolled during active disease.

This rearrangement joins TRBV5-4 to TRBJ1-3; 9 bases fit TRBD1. The CDR3 runs to 17 residues. Germline lookup yields CDR1 SGHNT and CDR2 YYREEE (reference sequence). V lost 4 bases and J lost 0; bases outside the gene matches: 8. The CDR3 protein is CASSITGQGPSGNTIYF. The CDR3 DNA follows: TGTGCCAGCAGCATAACGGGACAGGGTCCCTCTGGAAACACCATATATTTT.

J is TRBJ1-1 and V is TRBV10-3, with TRBD1 identical over 9 bases. J gave up 5 bases and V 7 bases, and 8 bases lay outside the gene matches. The CDR3 contains 14 residues. Germline V lookup: CDR1 ENHRY, CDR2 SYGVKD. CDR3 sequence: CAIKIQGAGTEAFF. The DNA of the CDR3 is TGTGCCATCAAGATACAGGGGGCCGGGACTGAAGCTTTCTTT.

V usage is TRBV3-1 (or the pseudogene TRBV3-2) and J usage is TRBJ1-2, with D possibly being TRBD1 (5 bases). V lost 3 bases and J lost 7, with 12 bases in between. The germline CDR1 and CDR2 sequences are LGHDT and YNNKEL (reference sequence). The CDR3 has 13 residues. The CDR3 DNA reads as TGTGCCAGCAGCCAGGGCCCCGGGGGTGGCTACACCTTC. Amino acid sequence: CASSQGPGGGYTF.

This clone appeared once. This chain joins TRBV7-3 and TRBJ2-1; 15 nucleotides line up with TRBD2. Germline V gene lookup returns CDR1 SGHTA and CDR2 FQGTGA. The CDR3 extends over 19 amino acids. Losses at the gene ends were 4 bases for V and 0 bases for J; bases not matched to a gene: 7. The CDR3 DNA follows: TGTGCCAGCAGCTCCGGACTAGCGGGAGGGCCTAGCTCCTACAATGAGCAGTTCTTC. As protein: CASSSGLAGGPSSYNEQFF.

This clone was seen a handful of times. The chain employs TRBV6-5 and TRBJ1-6, with 7 nucleotides matching TRBD1. The CDR3 extends over 14 amino acids. Germline V CDR1 and CDR2: MNHEY, SVGAGI. V gave up 7 bases and J gave up 7 bases; unmatched junction bases: 7. The DNA of the CDR3 is TGTGCCAGCAACGCAGGGGGTCCGAATTCACCCCTCCACTTT. Its translation is CASNAGGPNSPLHF.

The chain carries TRBV28 and TRBJ1-4; possibly TRBD1 for D (5 bases). The length of the CDR3 is 14 residues. Germline CDR1 reads MDHEN; CDR2 reads SYDVKM. The ends were cut back, 6 bases at V and 8 bases at J, with 16 bases in the middle. The CDR3 sequence is CASSLAGDREKLFF. In DNA form, the CDR3 reads TGTGCCAGCAGCCTGGCGGGGGATCGAGAAAAACTGTTTTTT.

This rearrangement joins TRBV6-5 to TRBJ2-2, with D tentatively TRBD1 (6 bases). The V and J ends lost 9 bases and 3 bases respectively, with 11 bases between them. This CDR3 is built from 13 residues. CDR1 MNHEY and CDR2 SVGAGI come from the germline V gene. This CDR3 reads CASRTDHTGELFF. The CDR3 coding sequence is TGTGCCAGTAGGACAGACCACACCGGGGAGCTGTTTTTT.

The genes are TRBV14 and TRBJ1-2; 11 positions match TRBD1. Germline loops: CDR1 SGHDN, CDR2 FVKESK. The CDR3 has 17 residues. After removal of 2 bases from V and 4 bases from J, the junction contained 9 bases not matched to a gene. CDR3 region: CASSQTGTGGSGYGYTF. Written as DNA, the CDR3 is TGTGCCAGCAGCCAAACCGGGACAGGGGGTTCCGGCTATGGCTACACCTTC. Full variable domain (rest looked up from reference TRBV14 and TRBJ1-2): EAGVTQFPSHSVIEKGQTVTLRCDPISGHDNLYWYRRVMGKEIKFLLHFVKESKQDESGMPNNRFLAERTGGTYSTLKVQPAELEDSGVYFCASSQTGTGGSGYGYTFGSGTRLTVV.

The rearrangement links TRBV7-2 to TRBJ2-3; no clear D gene. The V gene's germline CDR1 is SGHTA and CDR2 FQGNSA. Trimming stripped 1 base from V and 6 bases from J, with 17 bases between. This CDR3 is built from 16 residues. The CDR3: CASSLVRVAMRDTQYF. CDR3 nucleotide sequence: TGTGCCAGCAGCTTAGTTAGAGTTGCAATGAGGGATACGCAGTATTTT.

This clone was found a few times. The chain carries TRBV4-1 and TRBJ2-7, with 12 bases fitting TRBD2. Germline V gene lookup returns CDR1 MGHRA and CDR2 YSYEKL. The CDR3 length is 17 residues. J was trimmed by 2 bases and V by 4 bases; bases with no gene match: 9. CDR3 DNA sequence: TGCGCCAGCAGCCTACGACTAGCGGGAGAGCTGACCTACGAGCAGTACTTC. This codes for CASSLRLAGELTYEQYF.

This clone turned up a few times. This sequence joins TRBV5-1 and TRBJ1-2; D is unclear. The ends were cut back, 5 bases at V and 1 base at J, with 6 bases in the middle. The germline CDR1 and CDR2 sequences are SGHRS and YFSETQ. This CDR3 is built from 12 residues. DNA of the CDR3: TGCGCCAGCAGAGGAGGTAACTATGGCTACACCTTC. Its protein product is CASRGGNYGYTF.

As concerns this clone: The identical CDR3 is also encoded by other nucleotide sequences in the sample. The rearrangement links TRBV5-1 to TRBJ2-1; tentatively, D is TRBD2 (6 bases). V shed 0 bases and J shed 0 bases, with 10 bases lying between them. CDR3 size: 16 residues. Germline values: CDR1 SGHRS, CDR2 YFSETQ. The CDR3 region has the DNA TGCGCCAGCAGCTTGGAACTAGCCGTCTCCTACAATGAGCAGTTCTTC. It specifies CASSLELAVSYNEQFF.

The chain recombines TRBV27 with TRBJ2-7, with 8 positions matching TRBD2. V dropped 5 bases and J dropped 2; count of bases not matched to a gene: 23. Per germline, CDR1 MNHEY and CDR2 SMNVEV (reference sequence). The CDR3 sequence is 20 residues long. CDR3 coding DNA: TGTGCCAGCAGTGCCCACGGACCGTATAGTAGACTAGCGACTACCTACGAGCAGTACTTC. Translating it yields CASSAHGPYSRLATTYEQYF.

This clone occurred once. Germline and junction disagree at one end, which may indicate a read error. V and J are TRBV24-1 and TRBJ1-2; D unresolved. The CDR3 has 17 amino acids. Per germline, CDR1 KGHDR and CDR2 SFDVKD. For the CDR3, the DNA is TGTGCCACCAGTGATTGGTTACCCGAGGGAAGGAACTTTGGCTACACCTTC. This sequence encodes CATSDWLPEGRNFGYTF.

The chain employs TRBV11-2 and TRBJ2-7, with TRBD2 identical over 11 bases. The CDR3 is 16 amino acids. Germline trimming cut 1 base from V and 9 bases from J; bases unmatched to any gene: 11. Looked up from germline, CDR1 is SGHAT and CDR2 is FQNNGV. The CDR3 sequence is CASSLAGLAGHPVQYF. DNA of the CDR3: TGTGCCAGCAGCTTAGCCGGACTAGCGGGCCACCCTGTGCAGTACTTC.

This sequence joins TRBV5-8 and TRBJ2-2; D is perhaps TRBD1 (5 bases). Per the germline V gene, CDR1 is SGHTS and CDR2 is YDEGEE. CDR3 length equals 14 residues. The V end lost 0 bases, the J end lost 4 bases, and 7 bases lay between the germline ends. This CDR3 is CASSLGQITGELFF. The CDR3 DNA is TGTGCCAGCAGCTTGGGACAGATCACCGGGGAGCTGTTTTTT.

The gene calls are TRBV27 and TRBJ2-4; D possibly corresponds to TRBD2 (6 bases). Trimming left V 1 base short and J 8 bases short, with 18 bases between. The CDR3 contains 16 residues. Germline V gene lookup returns CDR1 MNHEY and CDR2 SMNVEV (reference sequence). In DNA, the CDR3 is TGTGCCAGCAGTTTATTATCCGGGAGTTTGAGGGACATTCAGTACTTC. Its translation is CASSLLSGSLRDIQYF.

This chain joins TRBV25-1 and TRBJ1-2; 10 positions agree with TRBD1. V shed 2 bases, J shed 4 bases, and the junction held 7 bases outside the gene matches. The CDR3 is made up of 16 amino acids. From germline, CDR1 is MGHDK and CDR2 SYGVNS. The CDR3 nucleotides are TGTGCCAGCAGTGAAAAAAAGACAGGGGGCCCCTATGGCTACACCTTC. This translates into CASSEKKTGGPYGYTF.

The V gene is TRBV30, the J gene TRBJ1-5; a possible D gene is TRBD1 (6 bases). Trimming left V 2 bases short and J 9 bases short, with 17 bases between. CDR3 size: 14 residues. Germline V gene lookup returns CDR1 GTSNPN and CDR2 SVGIG (reference sequence). This CDR3 is CAWSSGTTNGPQHF. The CDR3 region has the DNA TGTGCCTGGAGTTCCGGGACAACTAACGGGCCCCAGCATTTT. The variable domain in full, with the rest retrieved from reference TRBV30 and TRBJ1-5, is SQTIHQWPATLVQPVGSPLSLECTVEGTSNPNLYWYRQAAGRGLQLLFYSVGIGQISSEVPQNLSASRPQDRQFILSSKKLLLSDSGFYLCAWSSGTTNGPQHFGDGTRLSIL.

The chain uses TRBV2 and TRBJ2-7; 10 nucleotides match TRBD2. Looked up from germline, CDR1 is SNHLY and CDR2 is FYNNEI. The CDR3 length is 12 residues. V lost 7 bases to trimming and J lost 5 bases; unmatched junction nucleotides: 2. For the CDR3, the DNA is TGTGCCAGCACCCTAGCGGGAGACGAGCAGTACTTC. Its protein is CASTLAGDEQYF.

This chain links TRBV6-5 with TRBJ2-1, with TRBD2 identical over 9 bases. Germline V lookup: CDR1 MNHEY, CDR2 SVGAGI. V trimming: 5 bases; J trimming: 6 bases; junction bases outside the gene matches: 5. The length of the CDR3 is 14 residues. The CDR3 bases are TGTGCCAGCAGTCCGCGCGGGAGGGGCAATGAGCAGTTCTTC. Its translation is CASSPRGRGNEQFF.

This chain links TRBV29-1 with TRBJ2-1, with 9 positions matching TRBD2. CDR1 SQVTM and CDR2 ANQGSEA come from the germline V gene. CDR3 size: 13 residues. V lost 7 bases, J lost 9 bases, and 10 bases stayed unmatched. This CDR3 is CSARGRADGEQFF. The CDR3 bases are TGCAGCGCTCGCGGGAGGGCCGACGGTGAGCAGTTCTTC.